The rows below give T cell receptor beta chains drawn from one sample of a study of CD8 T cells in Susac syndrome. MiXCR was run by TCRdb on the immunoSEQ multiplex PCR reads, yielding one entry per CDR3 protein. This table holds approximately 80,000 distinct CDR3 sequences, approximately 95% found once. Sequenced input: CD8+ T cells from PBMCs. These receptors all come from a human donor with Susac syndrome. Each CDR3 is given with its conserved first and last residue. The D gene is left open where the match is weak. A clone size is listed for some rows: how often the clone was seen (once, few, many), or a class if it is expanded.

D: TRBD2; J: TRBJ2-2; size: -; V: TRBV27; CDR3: CASTGTTLTGELFF; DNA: TGTGCCAGCACCGGGACTACCCTCACCGGGGAGCTGTTTTTT
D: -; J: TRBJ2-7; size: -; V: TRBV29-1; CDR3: CSVERRGSTYEQYF; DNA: TGCAGCGTTGAACGGCGGGGTTCTACCTACGAGCAGTACTTC
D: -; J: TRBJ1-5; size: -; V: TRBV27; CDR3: CASSLGLNNNQPQHF; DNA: TGTGCCAGCAGTTTAGGACTGAATAACAATCAGCCCCAGCATTTT
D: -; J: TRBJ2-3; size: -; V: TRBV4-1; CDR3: CASSQARADTQYF; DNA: TGCGCCAGCAGCCAAGCCCGGGCAGATACGCAGTATTTT
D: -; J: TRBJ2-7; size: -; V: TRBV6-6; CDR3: CASSYGEYEQYF; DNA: TGTGCCAGCAGTTACGGGGAATACGAGCAGTACTTC
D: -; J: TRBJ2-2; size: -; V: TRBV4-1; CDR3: CASSQVDGGELFF; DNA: TGCGCCAGCAGCCAAGTGGATGGCGGGGAGCTGTTTTTT
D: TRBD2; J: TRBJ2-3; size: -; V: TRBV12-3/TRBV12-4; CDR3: CASSQAGISDTQYF; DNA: TGTGCCAGCAGTCAAGCGGGGATCTCAGATACGCAGTATTTT
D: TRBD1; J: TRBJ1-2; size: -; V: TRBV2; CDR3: CATTGGYYGYTF; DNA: TGTGCCACCACAGGGGGCTACTATGGCTACACCTTC
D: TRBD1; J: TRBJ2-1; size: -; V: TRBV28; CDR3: CASSWGQGRYNEQFF; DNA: TGTGCCAGCAGTTGGGGACAGGGGCGTTACAATGAGCAGTTCTTC
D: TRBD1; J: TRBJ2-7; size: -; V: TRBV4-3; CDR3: CASSQWTGGVYEQYF; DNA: TGCGCCAGCAGCCAATGGACAGGGGGGGTCTACGAGCAGTACTTC
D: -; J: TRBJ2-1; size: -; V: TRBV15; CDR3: CATSREGVQFF; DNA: TGTGCCACCAGCAGAGAAGGGGTGCAGTTCTTC
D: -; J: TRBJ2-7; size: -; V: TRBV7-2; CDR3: CASSLQGTISYEQYF; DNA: TGTGCCAGCAGCTTACAGGGGACGATCTCCTACGAGCAGTACTTC
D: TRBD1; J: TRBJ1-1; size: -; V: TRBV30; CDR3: CAWRGQGEYTEAFF; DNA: TGTGCCTGGAGGGGACAGGGGGAGTACACTGAAGCTTTCTTT
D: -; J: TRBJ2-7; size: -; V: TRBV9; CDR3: CASSVSGVEINEQYF; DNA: TGTGCCAGCAGCGTATCAGGGGTCGAAATCAACGAGCAGTACTTC
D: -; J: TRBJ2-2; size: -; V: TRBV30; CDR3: CAWSVREVGELFF; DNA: TGTGCCTGGAGTGTACGCGAGGTTGGGGAGCTGTTTTTT
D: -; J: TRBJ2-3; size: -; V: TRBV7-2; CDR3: CASSPALGGTDTQYF; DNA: TGTGCCAGCAGCCCCGCATTGGGCGGCACAGATACGCAGTATTTT
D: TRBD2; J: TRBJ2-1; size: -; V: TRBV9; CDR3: CASSPWTSGGGWEQFF; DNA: TGTGCCAGCAGCCCTTGGACTAGCGGGGGGGGCTGGGAGCAGTTCTTC
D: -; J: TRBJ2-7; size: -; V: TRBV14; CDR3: CASSQWRADEQYF; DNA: TGTGCCAGCAGCCAATGGAGGGCCGACGAGCAGTACTTC
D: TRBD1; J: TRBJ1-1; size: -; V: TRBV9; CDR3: CASSHKSSGGGNTEAFF; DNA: TGTGCCAGCAGCCACAAATCGTCAGGGGGGGGGAACACTGAAGCTTTCTTT
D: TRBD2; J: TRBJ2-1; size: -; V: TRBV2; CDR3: CASGGLASYNEQFF; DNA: TGTGCCAGCGGGGGACTAGCGTCTTACAATGAGCAGTTCTTC
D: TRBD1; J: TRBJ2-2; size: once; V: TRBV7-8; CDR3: CASPDRGRELFF; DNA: TGTGCCAGCCCGGACAGGGGCCGGGAGCTGTTTTTT
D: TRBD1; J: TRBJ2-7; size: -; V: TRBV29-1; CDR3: CSPGTGQYF; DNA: TGCAGCCCGGGGACAGGGCAGTACTTC
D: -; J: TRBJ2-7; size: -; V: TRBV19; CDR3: CASSMTLRSSYEQYF; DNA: TGTGCCAGTAGTATGACCCTCAGGAGCTCCTACGAGCAGTACTTC
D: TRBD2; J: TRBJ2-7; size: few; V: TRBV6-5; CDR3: CASSHDPRTSVPEQYF; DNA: TGTGCCAGCAGTCACGACCCCCGGACTAGCGTCCCCGAGCAGTACTTC
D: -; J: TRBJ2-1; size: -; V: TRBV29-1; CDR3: CSVVSNEQFF; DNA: TGCAGCGTTGTGAGCAATGAGCAGTTCTTC
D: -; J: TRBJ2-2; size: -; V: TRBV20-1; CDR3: CSARQGSDIGELFF; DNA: TGCAGTGCTAGGCAGGGGTCCGATATCGGGGAGCTGTTTTTT
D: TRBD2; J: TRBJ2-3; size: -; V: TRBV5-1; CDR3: CASSGGTRGDTQYF; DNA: TGCGCCAGCAGCGGAGGGACTAGGGGAGATACGCAGTATTTT
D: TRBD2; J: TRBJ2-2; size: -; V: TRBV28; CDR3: CASSWLAGGTGELFF; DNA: TGTGCCAGCAGCTGGTTGGCGGGGGGGACCGGGGAGCTGTTTTTT
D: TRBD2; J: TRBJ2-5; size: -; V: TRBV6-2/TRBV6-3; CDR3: CASSPETRLAGGPETQYF; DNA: TGTGCCAGCAGTCCCGAGACTCGACTAGCGGGGGGGCCTGAGACCCAGTACTTC
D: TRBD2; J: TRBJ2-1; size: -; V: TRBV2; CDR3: CANSGGPYNEQFF; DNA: TGTGCCAACTCGGGGGGGCCTTACAATGAGCAGTTCTTC
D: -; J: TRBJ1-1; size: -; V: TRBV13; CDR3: CASSLGHESRTEAFF; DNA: TGTGCCAGCAGCTTGGGTCACGAGAGTAGGACTGAAGCTTTCTTT
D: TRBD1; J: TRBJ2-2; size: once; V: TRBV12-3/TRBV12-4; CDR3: CASSRTGRNTGELFF; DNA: TGTGCCAGCAGTCGGACAGGGAGGAACACCGGGGAGCTGTTTTTT
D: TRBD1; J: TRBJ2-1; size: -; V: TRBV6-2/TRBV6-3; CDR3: CAHKGDSETNEQFF; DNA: TGTGCCCACAAGGGGGACAGTGAAACCAATGAGCAGTTCTTC
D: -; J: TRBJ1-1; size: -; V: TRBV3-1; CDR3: CASSQDSFNTEAFF; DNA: TGTGCCAGCAGCCAGGACTCTTTTAACACTGAAGCTTTCTTT
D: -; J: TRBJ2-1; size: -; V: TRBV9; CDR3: CATGHEQFF; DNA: TGTGCCACTGGTCATGAGCAGTTCTTC
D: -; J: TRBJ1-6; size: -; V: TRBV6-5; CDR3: CASSYSRGVTPLHF; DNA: TGTGCCAGCAGTTATTCCCGGGGGGTTACACCCCTCCACTTT
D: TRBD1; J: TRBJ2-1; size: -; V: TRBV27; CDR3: CASSDRDRGDEQFF; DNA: TGTGCCAGCAGTGACCGGGACAGGGGGGATGAGCAGTTCTTC
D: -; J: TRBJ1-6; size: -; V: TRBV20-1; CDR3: CSARGGEGLSPLHF; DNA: TGCAGTGCTAGAGGAGGGGAGGGATTGTCACCCCTCCACTTT
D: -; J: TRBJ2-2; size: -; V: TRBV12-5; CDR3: CASGLVKSPRDTGELFF; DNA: TGTGCTAGTGGTTTGGTAAAAAGCCCGCGGGACACCGGGGAGCTGTTTTTT
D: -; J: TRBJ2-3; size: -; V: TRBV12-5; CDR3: CASGLVPGGQDTQYF; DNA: TGTGCTAGTGGTTTGGTACCCGGGGGGCAAGATACGCAGTATTTT
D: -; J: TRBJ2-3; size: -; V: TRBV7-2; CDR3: CASSPRQNTQYF; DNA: TGTGCCAGCAGCCCCCGCCAGAATACGCAGTATTTT